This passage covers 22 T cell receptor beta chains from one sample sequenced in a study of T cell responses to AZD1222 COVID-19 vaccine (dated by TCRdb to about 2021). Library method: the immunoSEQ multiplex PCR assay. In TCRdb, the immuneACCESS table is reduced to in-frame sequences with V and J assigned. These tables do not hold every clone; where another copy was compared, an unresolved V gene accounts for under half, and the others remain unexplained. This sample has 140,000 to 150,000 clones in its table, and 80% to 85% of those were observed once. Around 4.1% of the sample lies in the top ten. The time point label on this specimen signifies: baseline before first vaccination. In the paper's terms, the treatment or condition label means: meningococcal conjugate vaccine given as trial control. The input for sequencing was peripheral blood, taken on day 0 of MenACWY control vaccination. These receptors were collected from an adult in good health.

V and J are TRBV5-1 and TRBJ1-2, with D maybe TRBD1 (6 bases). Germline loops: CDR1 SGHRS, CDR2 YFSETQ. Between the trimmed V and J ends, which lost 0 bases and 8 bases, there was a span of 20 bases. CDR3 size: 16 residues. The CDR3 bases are TGCGCCAGCAGCTTGGCCTCTGCTTGGACAGAGGTGGGCTACACCTTC. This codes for CASSLASAWTEVGYTF.

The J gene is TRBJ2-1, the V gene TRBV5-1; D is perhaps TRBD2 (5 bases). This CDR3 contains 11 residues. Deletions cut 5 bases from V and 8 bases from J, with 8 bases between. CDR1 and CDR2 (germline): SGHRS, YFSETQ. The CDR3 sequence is CASRLGDEQFF. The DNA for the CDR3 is TGCGCCAGCAGACTGGGAGATGAGCAGTTCTTC.

CDR3 region: CASSLGEEYEAFF. The CDR3 DNA follows: TGCGCCAGCAGCTTGGGAGAAGAGTATGAAGCTTTCTTT. The chain recombines TRBV5-1 with TRBJ1-1; D is undetermined. V was cut by 0 bases and J by 7 bases, with 10 bases left in between. CDR1 and CDR2 (germline): SGHRS, YFSETQ. CDR3 size: 13 residues.

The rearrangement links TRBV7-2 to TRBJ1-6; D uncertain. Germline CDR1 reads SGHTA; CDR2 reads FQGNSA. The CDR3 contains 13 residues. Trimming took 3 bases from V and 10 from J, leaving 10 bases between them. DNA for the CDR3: TGTGCCAGCAGCTTTAGCGGCAGATCACCCCTCCACTTT. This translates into CASSFSGRSPLHF.

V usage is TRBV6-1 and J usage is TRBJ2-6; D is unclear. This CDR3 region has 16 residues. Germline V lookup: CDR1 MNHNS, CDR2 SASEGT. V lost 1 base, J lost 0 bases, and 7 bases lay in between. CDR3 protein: CASSEGRHSGANVLTF. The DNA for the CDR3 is TGTGCCAGCAGTGAAGGGCGTCACTCTGGGGCCAACGTCCTGACTTTC.

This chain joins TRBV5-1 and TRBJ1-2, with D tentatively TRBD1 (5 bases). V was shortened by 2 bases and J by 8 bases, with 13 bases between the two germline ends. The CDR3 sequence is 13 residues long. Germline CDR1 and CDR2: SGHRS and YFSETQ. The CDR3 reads CASSLNGGEGYTF. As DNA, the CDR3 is TGCGCCAGCAGCTTAAATGGAGGGGAGGGCTACACCTTC.

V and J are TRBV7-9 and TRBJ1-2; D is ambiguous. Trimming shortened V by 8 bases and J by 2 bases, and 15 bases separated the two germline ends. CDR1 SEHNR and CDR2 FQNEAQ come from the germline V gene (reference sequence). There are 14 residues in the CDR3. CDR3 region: CASPNSYGNYGYTF. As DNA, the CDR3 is TGTGCCAGCCCCAACTCTTACGGGAACTATGGCTACACCTTC. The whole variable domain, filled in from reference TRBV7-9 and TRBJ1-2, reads DTGVSQNPRHKITKRGQNVTFRCDPISEHNRLYWYRQTLGQGPEFLTYFQNEAQLEKSRLLSDRFSAERPKGSFSTLEIQRTEQGDSAMYLCASPNSYGNYGYTFGSGTRLTVV.

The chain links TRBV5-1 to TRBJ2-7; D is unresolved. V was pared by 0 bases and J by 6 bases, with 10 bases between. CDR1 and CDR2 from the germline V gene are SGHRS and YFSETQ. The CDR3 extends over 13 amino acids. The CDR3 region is CASSLEIRSEQYF. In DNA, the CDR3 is TGCGCCAGCAGCTTGGAGATACGGAGCGAGCAGTACTTC.

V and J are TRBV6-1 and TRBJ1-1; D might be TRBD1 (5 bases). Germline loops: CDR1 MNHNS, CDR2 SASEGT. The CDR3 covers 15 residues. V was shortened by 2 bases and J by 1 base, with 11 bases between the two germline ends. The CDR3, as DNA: TGTGCCAGCAGTGAACCCGGGGCATGGAACACTGAAGCTTTCTTT. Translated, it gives CASSEPGAWNTEAFF.

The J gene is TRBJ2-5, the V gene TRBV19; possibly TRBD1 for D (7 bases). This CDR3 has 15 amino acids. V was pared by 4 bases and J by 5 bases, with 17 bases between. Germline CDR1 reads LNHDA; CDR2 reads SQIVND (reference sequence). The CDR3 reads CASSKVSGGMETQYF. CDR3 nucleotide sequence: TGTGCCAGTAGTAAGGTTTCAGGGGGGATGGAGACCCAGTACTTC.

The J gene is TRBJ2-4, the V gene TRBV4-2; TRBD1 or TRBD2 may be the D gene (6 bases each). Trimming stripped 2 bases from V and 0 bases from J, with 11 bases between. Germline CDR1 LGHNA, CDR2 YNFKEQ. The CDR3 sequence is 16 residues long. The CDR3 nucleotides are TGTGCCAGCAGCCAACAGGGGAGGTTAGCCAAAAACATTCAGTACTTC. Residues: CASSQQGRLAKNIQYF.

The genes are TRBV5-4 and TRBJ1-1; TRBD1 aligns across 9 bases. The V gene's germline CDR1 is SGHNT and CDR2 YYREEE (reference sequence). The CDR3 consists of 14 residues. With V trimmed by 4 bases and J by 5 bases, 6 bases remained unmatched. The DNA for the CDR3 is TGTGCCAGCAGCGCAAGGACAGGGGTTACTGAAGCTTTCTTT. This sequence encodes CASSARTGVTEAFF.

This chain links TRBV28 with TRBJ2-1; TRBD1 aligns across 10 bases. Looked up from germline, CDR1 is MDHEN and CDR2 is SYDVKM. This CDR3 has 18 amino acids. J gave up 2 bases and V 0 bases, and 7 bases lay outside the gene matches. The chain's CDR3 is CASSLWTTGTGAYNEQFF. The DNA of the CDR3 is TGTGCCAGCAGTTTATGGACCACGGGGACAGGGGCCTACAATGAGCAGTTCTTC.

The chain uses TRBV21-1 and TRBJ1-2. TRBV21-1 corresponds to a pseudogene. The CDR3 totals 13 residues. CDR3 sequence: CASRAPGYYGYTF. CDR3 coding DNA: TGTGCCAGCAGGGCCCCCGGATATTATGGCTACACCTTC.

CDR3 protein: CLTPGQKSNQPQHF. The CDR3 DNA sequence: TGTTTAACTCCGGGACAGAAGAGCAATCAGCCCCAGCATTTT. The V call is TRBV25-1, the J call TRBJ1-5; 7 bases map to TRBD1. Germline assignment: CDR1 MGHDK and CDR2 SYGVNS. This CDR3 is 14 amino acids long.

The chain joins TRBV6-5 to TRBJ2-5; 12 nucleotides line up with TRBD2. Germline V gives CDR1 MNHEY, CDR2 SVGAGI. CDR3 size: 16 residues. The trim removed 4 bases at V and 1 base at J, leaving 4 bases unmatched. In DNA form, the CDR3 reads TGTGCCAGCAGTTCCGGACTAGCGGGGTTCCAAGAGACCCAGTACTTC. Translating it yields CASSSGLAGFQETQYF.

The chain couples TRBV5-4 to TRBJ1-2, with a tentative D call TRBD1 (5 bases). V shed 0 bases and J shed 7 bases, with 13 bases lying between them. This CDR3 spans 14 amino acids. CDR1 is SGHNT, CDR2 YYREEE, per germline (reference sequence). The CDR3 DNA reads TGTGCCAGCAGCTTGGACAGGTTTCAAGGTGGCTACACCTTC. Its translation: CASSLDRFQGGYTF. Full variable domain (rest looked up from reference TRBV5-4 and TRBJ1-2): ETGVTQSPTHLIKTRGQQVTLRCSSQSGHNTVSWYQQALGQGPQFIFQYYREEENGRGNFPPRFSGLQFPNYSSELNVNALELDDSALYLCASSLDRFQGGYTFGSGTRLTVV.

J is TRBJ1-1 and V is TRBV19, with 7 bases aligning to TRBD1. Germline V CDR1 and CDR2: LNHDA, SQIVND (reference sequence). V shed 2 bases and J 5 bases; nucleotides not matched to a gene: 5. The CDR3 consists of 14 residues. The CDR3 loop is CASSIMKGATEAFF. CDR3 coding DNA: TGTGCCAGTAGTATAATGAAGGGGGCGACTGAAGCTTTCTTT.

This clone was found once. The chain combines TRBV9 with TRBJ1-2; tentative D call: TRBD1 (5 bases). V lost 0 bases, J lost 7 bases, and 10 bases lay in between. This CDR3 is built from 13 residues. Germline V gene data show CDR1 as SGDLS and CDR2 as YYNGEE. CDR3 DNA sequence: TGTGCCAGCAGCGTAGACGCAGGGTCTGGCTACACCTTC. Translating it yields CASSVDAGSGYTF.

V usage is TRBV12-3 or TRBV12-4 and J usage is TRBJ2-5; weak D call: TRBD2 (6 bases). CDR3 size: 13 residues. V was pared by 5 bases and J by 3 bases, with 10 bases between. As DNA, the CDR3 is TGTGCCAGCAGTCGCGCTAGCGAAGAGACCCAGTACTTC. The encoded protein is CASSRASEETQYF.

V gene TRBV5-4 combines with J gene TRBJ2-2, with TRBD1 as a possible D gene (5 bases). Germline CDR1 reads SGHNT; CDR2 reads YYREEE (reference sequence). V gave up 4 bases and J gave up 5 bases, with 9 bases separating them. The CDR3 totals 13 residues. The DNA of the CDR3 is TGTGCCAGCAGCATGCAGGGTACCGGGGAGCTGTTTTTT. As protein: CASSMQGTGELFF.

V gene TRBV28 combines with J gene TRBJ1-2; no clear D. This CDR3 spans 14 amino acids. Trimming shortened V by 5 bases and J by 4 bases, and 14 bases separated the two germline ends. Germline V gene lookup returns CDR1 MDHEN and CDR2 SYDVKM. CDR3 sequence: CASSPSGQVYGYTF. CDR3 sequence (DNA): TGTGCCAGCAGTCCCTCGGGCCAGGTCTATGGCTACACCTTC.